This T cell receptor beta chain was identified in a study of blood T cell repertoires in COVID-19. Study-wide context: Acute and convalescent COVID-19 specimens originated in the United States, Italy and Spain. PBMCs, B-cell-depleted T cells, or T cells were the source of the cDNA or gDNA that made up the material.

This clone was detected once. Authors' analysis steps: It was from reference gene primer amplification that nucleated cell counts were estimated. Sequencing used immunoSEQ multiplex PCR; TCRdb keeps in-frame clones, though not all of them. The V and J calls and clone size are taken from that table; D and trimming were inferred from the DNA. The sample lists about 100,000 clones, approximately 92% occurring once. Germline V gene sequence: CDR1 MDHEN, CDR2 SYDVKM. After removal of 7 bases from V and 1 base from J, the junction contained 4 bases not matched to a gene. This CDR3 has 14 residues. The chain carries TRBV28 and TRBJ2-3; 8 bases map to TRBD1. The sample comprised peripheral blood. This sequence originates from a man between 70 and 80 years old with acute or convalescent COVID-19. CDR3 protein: CASTKTGGTDTQYF. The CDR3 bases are TGTGCCAGCACCAAGACAGGGGGCACAGATACGCAGTATTTT.